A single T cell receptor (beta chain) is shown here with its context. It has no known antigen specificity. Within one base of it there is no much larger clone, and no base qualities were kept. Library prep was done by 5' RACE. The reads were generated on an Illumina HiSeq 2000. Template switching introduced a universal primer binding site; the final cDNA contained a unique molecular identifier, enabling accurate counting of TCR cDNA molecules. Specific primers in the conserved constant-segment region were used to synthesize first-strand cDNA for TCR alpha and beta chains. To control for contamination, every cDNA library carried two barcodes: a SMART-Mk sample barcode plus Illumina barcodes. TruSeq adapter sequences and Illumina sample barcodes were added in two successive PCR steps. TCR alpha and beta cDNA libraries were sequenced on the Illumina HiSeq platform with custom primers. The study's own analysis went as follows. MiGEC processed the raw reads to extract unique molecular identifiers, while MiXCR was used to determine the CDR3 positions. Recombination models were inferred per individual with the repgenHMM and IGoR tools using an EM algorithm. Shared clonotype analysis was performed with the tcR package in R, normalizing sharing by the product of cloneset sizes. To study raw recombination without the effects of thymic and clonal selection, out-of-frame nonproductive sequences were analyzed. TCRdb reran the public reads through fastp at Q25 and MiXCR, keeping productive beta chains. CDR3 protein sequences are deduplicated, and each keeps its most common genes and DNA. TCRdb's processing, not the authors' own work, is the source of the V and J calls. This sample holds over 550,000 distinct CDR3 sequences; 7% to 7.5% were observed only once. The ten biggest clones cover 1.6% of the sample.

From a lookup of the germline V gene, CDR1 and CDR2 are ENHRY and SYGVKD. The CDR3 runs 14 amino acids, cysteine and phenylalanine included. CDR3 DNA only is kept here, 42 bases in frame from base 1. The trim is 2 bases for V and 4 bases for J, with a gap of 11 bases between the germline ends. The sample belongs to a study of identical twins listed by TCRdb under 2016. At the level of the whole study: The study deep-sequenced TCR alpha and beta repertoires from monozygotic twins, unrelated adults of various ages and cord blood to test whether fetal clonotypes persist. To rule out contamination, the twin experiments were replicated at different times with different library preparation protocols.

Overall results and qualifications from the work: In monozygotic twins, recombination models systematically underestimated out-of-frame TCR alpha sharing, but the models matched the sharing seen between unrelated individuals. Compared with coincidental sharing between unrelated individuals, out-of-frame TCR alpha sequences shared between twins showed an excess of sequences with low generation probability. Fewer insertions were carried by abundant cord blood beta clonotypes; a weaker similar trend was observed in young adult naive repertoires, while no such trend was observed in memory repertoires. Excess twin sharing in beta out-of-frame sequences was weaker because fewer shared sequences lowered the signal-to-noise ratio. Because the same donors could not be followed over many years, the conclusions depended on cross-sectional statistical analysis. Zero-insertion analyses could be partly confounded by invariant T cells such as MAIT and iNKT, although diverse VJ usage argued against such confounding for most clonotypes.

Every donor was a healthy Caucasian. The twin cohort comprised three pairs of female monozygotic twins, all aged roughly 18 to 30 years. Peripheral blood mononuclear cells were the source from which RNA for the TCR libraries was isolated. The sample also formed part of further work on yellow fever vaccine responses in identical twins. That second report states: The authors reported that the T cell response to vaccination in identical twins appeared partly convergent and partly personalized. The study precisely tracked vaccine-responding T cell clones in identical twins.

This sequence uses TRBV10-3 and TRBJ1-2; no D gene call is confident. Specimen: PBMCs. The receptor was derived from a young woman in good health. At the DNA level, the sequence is TGTGCCATCAGTGAGGATTTCCGACCCTATGGCTACACCTTC. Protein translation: CAISEDFRPYGYTF.